This entry features one TCR beta chain sequence. Its specificity is unknown. The record originates from a study of cytomegalovirus exposure and HLA in healthy donors. PCR amplification relied on 60 Vbeta primers (plus 13 Jbeta primers). Original methodology: About 12 million of the roughly 80 million unique TCR beta chains counted in a later analysis were shared. Produced via immunoSEQ multiplex PCR; TCRdb's table is partial and in-frame only. D and trimming come from the DNA, and the V and J calls and clone size come from that table. The sample records some 160,000 clones, roughly 80% being singletons. Broader study findings: In an earlier analysis, in roughly 600 donors, most V segments appeared productive either ~90% or ~30% of the time.

The receptor was derived from a woman in her twenties or thirties in good health and CMV-seronegative. Specimen: PBMCs.

In DNA, the CDR3 is TGTGCCACCAGCAGAGTGGGGGGGTCTGAGACCCAGTACTTC. Encoded protein: CATSRVGGSETQYF. The chain is built from TRBV15 and TRBJ2-5; TRBD2 aligns across 7 bases. The CDR3 spans 14 residues. CDR1 and CDR2 from the germline V gene are LNHNV and YYDKDF (reference sequence). The trim removed 1 base at V and 5 bases at J, leaving 4 bases unmatched.